The 15 T cell receptor beta chains below all came from one sample that was sequenced in a study of blood T cells in healthy people across ages. Primers used in a second PCR of about 7 to 12 cycles were a sample-barcoded 5' primer and a J-beta primer mix. TCRdb itself ran the 5' RACE reads through MiXCR, one entry per CDR3 protein. The sample has over 1,500,000 distinct CDR3 sequences, more than 35% seen once. Source material: blood. The receptor set was obtained from a human donor in good health.

This clonotype was counted a few times. The CDR3, as DNA: TGTGCCAGCAGTTTAGTATCGGCGGCAGGGGGCCGGGTGACCCAGTACTTC. Translating it yields CASSLVSAAGGRVTQYF. V is TRBV27 and J is TRBJ2-5; TRBD1 matches at 8 bases. Per the germline V gene, CDR1 is MNHEY and CDR2 is SMNVEV (reference sequence). The CDR3 is 17 amino acids. After removal of 2 bases from V and 7 bases from J, the junction contained 15 bases not matched to a gene.

The V call is TRBV11-2, the J call TRBJ2-6; D tentatively fits TRBD1 or TRBD2 (5 bases each). V lost 5 bases and J 3 bases, leaving 20 bases between the germline ends. Germline V gene lookup returns CDR1 SGHAT and CDR2 FQNNGV. This CDR3 contains 18 residues. The DNA of the CDR3 is TGTGCCAGCAGCAGTCCGGGACGGGGCCCTAATGGGGCCAACGTCCTGACTTTC. This sequence encodes CASSSPGRGPNGANVLTF.

The J gene is TRBJ2-4, the V gene TRBV10-3, with 10 bases matching TRBD1. The CDR3 runs 15 residues. Germline-derived CDR1 and CDR2 are ENHRY and SYGVKD. Trimming at V came to 6 bases and at J to 13 bases, leaving 15 bases not matched to a gene. CDR3: CAISGTGQGFREQYF. DNA of the CDR3: TGTGCCATCAGCGGGACGGGACAGGGGTTTAGGGAGCAGTACTTC.

This clonotype has a handful of counts. The chain carries TRBV4-2 and TRBJ1-5; 10 nucleotides match TRBD1. Germline CDR1 LGHNA, CDR2 YNFKEQ. Unmatched junction bases numbered 5, after V lost 2 bases and J lost 7 bases. This CDR3 contains 15 residues. The CDR3 DNA reads as TGTGCCAGCAGCCAACGACAGGGGGCTGGCCAGCCCCAGCATTTT. Translating it yields CASSQRQGAGQPQHF.

This clonotype was counted a few times. The V gene is TRBV6-2 or TRBV6-3, the J gene TRBJ2-3; D is perhaps TRBD1 (6 bases). The germline V gene has CDR1 MNHEY and CDR2 SVGEGT. V dropped 7 bases and J dropped 2 bases, with 19 bases sitting between them. The CDR3 is 16 amino acids. DNA of the CDR3: TGTGCCAGCAACTCGATCAGGGACAAGGACACAGATACGCAGTATTTT. Protein product: CASNSIRDKDTDTQYF.

To note about this clonotype: The junction shows a germline mismatch at one end, possibly a read error. This rearrangement joins TRBV4-2 to TRBJ2-7, with D hard to call. The CDR3 contains 15 residues. Germline V lookup: CDR1 LGHNA, CDR2 YNFKEQ. CDR3 DNA sequence: TGTGCCAGCGGCCAAGAAAAGTGGCCAACCTACGAGCAGTACTTC. Translation: CASGQEKWPTYEQYF.

The V gene is TRBV4-1, the J gene TRBJ2-3; TRBD1 matches at 7 bases. The germline gives CDR1 MGHRA, CDR2 YSYEKL. J gave up 2 bases and V 2 bases, and 7 bases lay outside the gene matches. The CDR3 consists of 16 residues. The CDR3 here is CASSQFGQALTDTQYF. CDR3 nucleotides: TGCGCCAGCAGCCAATTTGGACAGGCGCTCACAGATACGCAGTATTTT.

There are a few counts of this clonotype. The CDR3 DNA follows: TGCAGTGCTAGAGGGGTTCTAGCGGGGACCACAGATACGCAGTATTTT. Translation: CSARGVLAGTTDTQYF. V gene TRBV20-1 combines with J gene TRBJ2-3, with 9 nucleotides matching TRBD2. The germline V gene has CDR1 DFQATT and CDR2 SNEGSKA (reference sequence). Unmatched junction bases numbered 7, after V lost 1 base and J lost 2 bases. This CDR3 is 16 amino acids long.

This rearrangement joins TRBV6-2 or TRBV6-3 to TRBJ1-5; D gene uncertain. Trimming left V 5 bases short and J 5 bases short, with 13 bases between. The CDR3 covers 14 residues. CDR1 is MNHEY and CDR2 is SVGEGT in the germline V gene. The CDR3 loop is CASSTMKWDQPQHF. In nucleotides, the CDR3 is TGTGCCAGCAGTACAATGAAGTGGGATCAGCCCCAGCATTTT.

In this sample, this clonotype turned up a few times. This chain connects TRBV7-2 to TRBJ1-4, with a possible D match to TRBD1 (5 bases). CDR3 length: 14 residues. CDR1 is SGHTA and CDR2 is FQGNSA in the germline V gene. V gave up 5 bases and J gave up 3 bases, with 10 bases separating them. The CDR3 is CASSRQFSNEKLFF. The CDR3 nucleotides read TGTGCCAGCAGCCGACAGTTCTCTAATGAAAAACTGTTTTTT.

This sequence joins TRBV6-5 and TRBJ2-5, with 11 bases that match TRBD2. The V gene end was trimmed by 10 bases and the J gene end by 3 bases; junction bases not matched to a gene: 7. Germline V gene sequence: CDR1 MNHEY, CDR2 SVGAGI. The CDR3 is made up of 14 amino acids. The CDR3 loop reads CATIGGLAEETQYF. CDR3 DNA: TGTGCCACCATAGGGGGACTAGCGGAAGAGACCCAGTACTTC.

This chain uses TRBV11-2 with TRBJ2-7; TRBD1 might be the D (6 bases). CDR1 is SGHAT and CDR2 is FQNNGV in the germline V gene. The CDR3 consists of 17 residues. Trimming left V 1 base short and J 0 bases short, with 16 bases between. For the CDR3, the DNA is TGTGCCAGCAGCTTAGCTGGAGTGGGGGCGACCTCCTACGAGCAGTACTTC. This sequence encodes CASSLAGVGATSYEQYF.

There are a few counts of this clonotype. This sequence joins TRBV20-1 and TRBJ1-2; D unresolved. Germline-derived CDR1 and CDR2 are DFQATT and SNEGSKA (reference sequence). This CDR3 is built from 13 residues. The V gene lost 3 bases and the J gene lost 1 base, with 9 bases spanning the gap. The CDR3, as DNA: TGCAGTGCTAGGGACGGCTTTAACTATGGCTACACCTTC. Protein: CSARDGFNYGYTF.

Notes on this clonotype: With a much larger clone just one base away, this may be a read error. The chain employs TRBV18 and TRBJ1-1, with 7 nucleotides matching TRBD1. Germline V gene data show CDR1 as KGHSH and CDR2 as LQKENI. V was clipped by 8 bases and J by 0 bases; unmatched bases: 3. This CDR3 is 13 amino acids long. The CDR3 protein is CASAGQLNTEAFF. CDR3 bases: TGTGCCAGCGCGGGACAGCTGAACACTGAAGCTTTCTTT.

CDR3 protein: CSARDLARRSTDTQYF. In DNA, the CDR3 is TGCAGTGCTAGAGATTTGGCCAGGAGGAGCACAGATACGCAGTATTTT. The chain recombines TRBV20-1 with TRBJ2-3; weak D call: TRBD2 (5 bases). The ends were cut back, 0 bases at V and 0 bases at J, with 13 bases in the middle. CDR3 length: 16 residues. Germline-derived CDR1 and CDR2 are DFQATT and SNEGSKA (reference sequence).